These T cell receptor beta chains were read from a single sample in a study of blood T cell repertoires in COVID-19. The assay was immunoSEQ multiplex PCR, and TCRdb's table has in-frame clones only and misses some. The sample lists around 300,000 clones; about 87% were seen once. Sequencing used peripheral blood. The receptors were gathered from a woman aged 25 to 39 with COVID-19, enrolled during active disease. Each CDR3 is given with its conserved first and last residue. The D gene is left open where the match is weak. A clone size is listed for some rows: how often the clone was seen (once, few, many), or a class if it is expanded.

d_call clone_size j_call v_call cdr3_nt cdr3_aa
TRBD2 - TRBJ2-5 TRBV5-6 TGTGCCAGCAGCTTGGGACTAGCGGGACCTTACCAAGAGACCCAGTACTTC CASSLGLAGPYQETQYF
- few TRBJ1-6 TRBV5-1 TGCGCCAGCAGCTTGAATATATGGGGCCGCAATTCACCCCTCCACTTT CASSLNIWGRNSPLHF
- - TRBJ1-1 TRBV24-1 TGTGCCACCAGTGATGGCCAGGGGAAAGGCACTGAAGCTTTCTTT CATSDGQGKGTEAFF
TRBD2 - TRBJ2-3 TRBV11-2 TGTGCCAGCAGCTTAGGGGTAGCGGGGGGCACAGATACGCAGTATTTT CASSLGVAGGTDTQYF
TRBD1 - TRBJ2-3 TRBV6-6 TGTGCCAGCAGTTCAACCCGACAGGGTAGCACAGATACGCAGTATTTT CASSSTRQGSTDTQYF
- - TRBJ2-3 TRBV19 TGTGCCAGTAGTAGCCTCTTACGGGATACGCAGTATTTT CASSSLLRDTQYF
TRBD1 - TRBJ1-2 TRBV30 TGTGCCTGGAGGGCCCGGGACAGCTATGGCTACACCTTC CAWRARDSYGYTF
TRBD1 once TRBJ1-3 TRBV27 TGTGCCAGTGGGCGGACAGGCTACTCTGGAAACACCATATATTTT CASGRTGYSGNTIYF
TRBD1 once TRBJ1-2 TRBV25-1 TGTGCCAGCAGCCTCAGTAGGACAGGGGCTCTTAAAGGCTACACCTTC CASSLSRTGALKGYTF
- - TRBJ1-2 TRBV20-1 TGCAGTGCTAGTCCCCCGCCGGGGGATTATAACTATGGCTACACCTTC CSASPPPGDYNYGYTF
TRBD1 - TRBJ1-5 TRBV27 TGTGCCAGCAGTCGGGGACAGGGGTATCAGCCCCAGCATTTT CASSRGQGYQPQHF
- - TRBJ1-2 TRBV7-8 TGTGCCAGCAGCTTCGAATCTAATGGCTACACCTTC CASSFESNGYTF
- once TRBJ2-7 TRBV10-3 TGTGCCATCAGTGAGTTTGTGGGGAGCTCCTACGAGCAGTACTTC CAISEFVGSSYEQYF
- - TRBJ1-1 TRBV6-4 TGTGCCAGCAGTGTTCTCCAGGGAACTGAAGCTTTCTTT CASSVLQGTEAFF
TRBD1 - TRBJ2-2 TRBV30 TGTGCCTGCCAAACAGGGGTTTCCACCGGGGAGCTGTTTTTT CACQTGVSTGELFF
- - TRBJ1-5 TRBV4-1 TGCGCCAGCAGCCAAGAGAGTCATCAGCCCCAGCATTTT CASSQESHQPQHF
TRBD1 - TRBJ1-1 TRBV7-9 TGTGCCAGCAGCTTAGGGGGACAGGGCAACACTGAAGCTTTCTTT CASSLGGQGNTEAFF
TRBD1 - TRBJ1-4 TRBV7-2 TGTGCCAGCAGCCCGGGACAGATTAATGAAAAACTGTTTTTT CASSPGQINEKLFF
- once TRBJ1-1 TRBV11-2 TGTGCCAGCAGCTCGGGGGGGGACACTGAAGCTTTCTTT CASSSGGDTEAFF
TRBD1 - TRBJ1-3 TRBV9 TGTGCCAGCAGCACGCGGACAGGACTCTCTGGAAACACCATATATTTT CASSTRTGLSGNTIYF
- - TRBJ2-2 TRBV7-2 TGTGCCAGCAGCTTAGATTTAACCCTAGGGGCCGGGGAGCTGTTTTTT CASSLDLTLGAGELFF
TRBD2 - TRBJ2-2 TRBV2 TGTGCCAGTAAGAGACTAGCGGGGAACACCGGGGAGCTGTTTTTT CASKRLAGNTGELFF
- few TRBJ2-7 TRBV18 TGTGCCAGCTCACCCCCGATACTAGAGAGCCCTTCCTACGAGCAGTACTTC CASSPPILESPSYEQYF
TRBD2 - TRBJ2-3 TRBV7-2 TGTGCCAGCAGCTTAGCCTTTGAACTAGCGGGGGGGGGAGATACGCAGTATTTT CASSLAFELAGGGDTQYF
- - TRBJ1-5 TRBV6-5 TGTGCCAGCAGTTACGGGCACAATCAGCCCCAGCATTTT CASSYGHNQPQHF
TRBD1 - TRBJ1-1 TRBV6-6 TGTGCCAGCAGTTACCGGGACAGGGGGGACACTGAAGCTTTCTTT CASSYRDRGDTEAFF
- - TRBJ1-2 TRBV6-2/TRBV6-3 TGTGCCAGCAGTTACGGCTGGGGCTACACCTTC CASSYGWGYTF
- once TRBJ2-4 TRBV29-1 TGCAGCGTTGAAGATGCGGAGGGGATAGACATTCAGTACTTC CSVEDAEGIDIQYF
- - TRBJ1-4 TRBV11-1 TGTGCCAGCAGCGAAGGGCAGGGTGAGGAAAAACTGTTTTTT CASSEGQGEEKLFF
- few TRBJ1-4 TRBV5-4 TGTGCCAGCAGGGCGGAAGATAATGAAAAACTGTTTTTT CASRAEDNEKLFF
- - TRBJ1-1 TRBV19 TGTGCCAGTAGGGTAGCTTCGAACACTGAAGCTTTCTTT CASRVASNTEAFF
TRBD2 many TRBJ2-7 TRBV7-2 TGTGCCAGCAGCCCTCTAGCGGGGGGCCTCCCCAACTACTACGAGCAGTACTTC CASSPLAGGLPNYYEQYF
- - TRBJ1-1 TRBV27 TGTGCCAGCAGTTTCTCGGGACACCGGATCACTGAAGCTTTCTTT CASSFSGHRITEAFF
TRBD2 few TRBJ2-5 TRBV2 TGTGCCAGCAGATCGACTAGCCAACAAGAGACCCAGTACTTC CASRSTSQQETQYF
- - TRBJ1-5 TRBV28 TGTGCCAGCAGTTTCGCTCCGGACAGTAGCAATCAGCCCCAGCATTTT CASSFAPDSSNQPQHF
- - TRBJ2-5 TRBV18 TGTGCCAGCTCACCGGGGCAGAGCCAAGAGGCCCAGTACTTC CASSPGQSQEAQYF
- - TRBJ1-5 TRBV2 TGTGCCAGCAGTGTCCGGGGTAGGCAGCCCCAGCATTTT CASSVRGRQPQHF
- few TRBJ1-1 TRBV12-3/TRBV12-4 TGTGCCAGCAGCTTACAGGAAAACACTGAAGCTTTCTTT CASSLQENTEAFF
TRBD1 - TRBJ1-2 TRBV12-3/TRBV12-4 TGTGCCAGCAGGGGACAGGGTCTTCCTGGCTACACCTTC CASRGQGLPGYTF
- - TRBJ1-1 TRBV10-2 TGCGCCAGCAGTGACCCCATGACAGGCGGGTTCGGTGAAGCTTTCTTT CASSDPMTGGFGEAFF
TRBD1 - TRBJ2-7 TRBV6-2/TRBV6-3 TGTGCCAGCAGTTACCCCCGGGACAGGCCCGATTTCTACGAGCAGTACTTC CASSYPRDRPDFYEQYF
- - TRBJ1-1 TRBV2 TGTGCCAGCGGCGTGGACTTTGAAGCTTTCTTT CASGVDFEAFF
TRBD2 - TRBJ2-5 TRBV5-1 TGCGCCAGCAGCTTGCCTGGACTAGCGGGTTCTGGGGAGACCCAGTACTTC CASSLPGLAGSGETQYF
TRBD1 once TRBJ2-7 TRBV5-1 TGCGCCAGCAGCGGTACCGGGACAGGGGCCGAGCAGTACTTC CASSGTGTGAEQYF